The 17 T cell receptor beta chains listed next were all sequenced from one sample in a study of T cell responses to AZD1222 COVID-19 vaccine. TCRdb's copy holds only in-frame clones and misses some; the assay was immunoSEQ multiplex PCR. The sample has roughly 190,000 clones, 85% to 95% seen once. The specimen was peripheral blood, collected on day 0 of AZD1222 vaccination. The receptors here all came from an adult in good health.

The chain carries TRBV10-3 and TRBJ1-6; 10 nucleotides agree with TRBD1. Germline CDR1 reads ENHRY; CDR2 reads SYGVKD. V dropped 4 bases and J dropped 3; count of bases not matched to a gene: 6. This CDR3 contains 17 residues. The chain's CDR3 is CAISGGQGSGYNSPLHF. CDR3 coding DNA: TGTGCCATCAGTGGGGGACAGGGGAGCGGCTATAATTCACCCCTCCACTTT.

V is TRBV12-5 and J is TRBJ2-1, with D possibly being TRBD2 (6 bases). V was pared by 2 bases and J by 9 bases, with 14 bases between. CDR1 LGHNT and CDR2 FRNRAP come from the germline V gene. The CDR3 has 14 amino acids. The CDR3 nucleotides are TGTGCTAGTGGTTTGTCGGGAGCCGGGGGTGAGCAGTTCTTC. Its translation: CASGLSGAGGEQFF.

The V call is TRBV28, the J call TRBJ1-3, with 9 bases that match TRBD1. Looked up from germline, CDR1 is MDHEN and CDR2 is SYDVKM. Unmatched junction bases numbered 6, after V lost 7 bases and J lost 11 bases. The CDR3 is 12 residues long. DNA for the CDR3: TGTGCCAGCACGGACAGGGGAGGAGCCATATATTTT. This codes for CASTDRGGAIYF. The complete variable domain, with remaining parts taken from reference TRBV28 and TRBJ1-3, reads DVKVTQSSRYLVKRTGEKVFLECVQDMDHENMFWYRQDPGLGLRLIYFSYDVKMKEKGDIPEGYSVSREKKERFSLILESASTNQTSMYLCASTDRGGAIYFGEGSWLTVV.

The genes are TRBV6-5 and TRBJ1-1, with D hard to call. Germline values: CDR1 MNHEY, CDR2 SVGAGI. V was clipped by 6 bases and J by 3 bases, with 11 bases between them. The CDR3 totals 13 residues. CDR3 sequence: CASRINRDTEAFF. CDR3 sequence (DNA): TGTGCCAGCAGAATTAATAGGGACACTGAAGCTTTCTTT.

The chain employs TRBV19 and TRBJ2-7; D gene unclear. The CDR3 length is 13 residues. CDR1 LNHDA and CDR2 SQIVND come from the germline V gene (reference sequence). V shed 1 base and J shed 5 bases, with 9 bases lying between them. The chain's CDR3 is CASSIGPANEQYF. Written as DNA, the CDR3 is TGTGCCAGTAGTATAGGGCCAGCAAACGAGCAGTACTTC.

The rearrangement uses TRBV11-2 and TRBJ1-2; D remains ambiguous. Germline V gives CDR1 SGHAT, CDR2 FQNNGV. With 2 bases removed from V and 3 bases from J, the gap between germline ends came to 19 bases. This CDR3 has 17 amino acids. CDR3 in amino acids: CASSLTFVGIPDYGYTF. The DNA for the CDR3 is TGTGCCAGCAGCTTAACATTTGTCGGGATCCCTGACTATGGCTACACCTTC.

The chain is built from TRBV18 and TRBJ1-6; 8 bases line up with TRBD1. J lost 5 bases, V lost 3 bases, and 0 bases had no gene match. Germline V CDR1 and CDR2: KGHSH, LQKENI. This CDR3 spans 14 amino acids. In DNA form, the CDR3 reads TGTGCCAGCTCACCGGACAGGGATAATTCACCCCTCCACTTT. Translated, it gives CASSPDRDNSPLHF. Together with reference TRBV18 and TRBJ1-6, the CDR3 gives the full variable domain: NAGVMQNPRHLVRRRGQEARLRCSPMKGHSHVYWYRQLPEEGLKFMVYLQKENIIDESGMPKERFSAEFPKEGPSILRIQQVVRGDSAAYFCASSPDRDNSPLHFGNGTRLTVT.

The rearrangement links TRBV29-1 to TRBJ1-2; 11 nucleotides match TRBD1. J lost 6 bases, V lost 1 base, and 4 bases had no gene match. CDR3 size: 14 residues. Per the germline V gene, CDR1 is SQVTM and CDR2 is ANQGSEA. CDR3 region: CSVEGDRGIDGYTF. CDR3 nucleotide sequence: TGCAGCGTTGAAGGGGACAGGGGGATCGATGGCTACACCTTC.

The chain uses TRBV14 and TRBJ2-4; D is ambiguous. Germline V gene data show CDR1 as SGHDN and CDR2 as FVKESK. The ends were cut back, 1 base at V and 0 bases at J, with 13 bases in the middle. CDR3 length: 17 residues. In DNA, the CDR3 is TGTGCCAGCAGCCAAGGACGGGTCAGCTTAGCCAAAAACATTCAGTACTTC. Residues: CASSQGRVSLAKNIQYF.

This clone occurred once. The chain is built from TRBV6-5 and TRBJ2-1; unclear D gene. CDR1 is MNHEY, CDR2 SVGAGI, per germline. The CDR3 loop spans 15 amino acids. V dropped 2 bases and J dropped 1 base, with 9 bases sitting between them. CDR3 nucleotides: TGTGCCAGCAGTTACGGAGTCTCTTCCTACAATGAGCAGTTCTTC. The encoded protein is CASSYGVSSYNEQFF.

Only one count was recorded for this clone. The chain carries TRBV30 and TRBJ1-4; no definite D call. Trimming left V 4 bases short and J 7 bases short, with 10 bases between. This CDR3 region has 12 residues. The germline V gene encodes CDR1 GTSNPN and CDR2 SVGIG (reference sequence). CDR3 sequence: CAWKTASEKLFF. For the CDR3, the DNA is TGTGCCTGGAAAACAGCTAGTGAAAAACTGTTTTTT.

This chain connects TRBV27 to TRBJ2-7, with D perhaps matching TRBD2 (6 bases). The CDR3 consists of 14 residues. Per the germline V gene, CDR1 is MNHEY and CDR2 is SMNVEV (reference sequence). Between the trimmed V and J ends, which lost 5 bases and 3 bases, there was a span of 14 bases. This CDR3 reads CASSPGTSNYEQYF. Here the CDR3 DNA reads TGTGCCAGCAGTCCCGGGACTTCTAACTACGAGCAGTACTTC.

The rearrangement uses TRBV12-3 or TRBV12-4 and TRBJ1-3; D is perhaps TRBD1 (5 bases). Trimming removed 3 bases at V and 2 bases at J, with 5 bases between. The CDR3 covers 13 residues. Here the CDR3 reads CASSFRAGNTIYF. The CDR3 nucleotides are TGTGCCAGCAGTTTCAGGGCTGGAAACACCATATATTTT.

The chain couples TRBV4-1 to TRBJ1-1; D unclear. There are 15 residues in the CDR3. Germline CDR1 reads MGHRA; CDR2 reads YSYEKL. V was pared by 0 bases and J by 5 bases, with 13 bases between. The CDR3 DNA follows: TGCGCCAGCAGCCAAGATCCGCGTGGTGAGACTGAAGCTTTCTTT. It yields the protein CASSQDPRGETEAFF.

J is TRBJ1-1 and V is TRBV7-9; TRBD1 is a possible D gene (6 bases). Germline V gene data show CDR1 as SEHNR and CDR2 as FQNEAQ (reference sequence). The V end lost 0 bases, the J end lost 3 bases, and 14 bases lay between the germline ends. The CDR3 spans 16 residues. CDR3 coding DNA: TGTGCCAGCAGCTTAGCTGGGGGCAGGGGTGACACTGAAGCTTTCTTT. It encodes CASSLAGGRGDTEAFF. Together with reference TRBV7-9 and TRBJ1-1, the CDR3 gives the full variable domain: DTGVSQNPRHKITKRGQNVTFRCDPISEHNRLYWYRQTLGQGPEFLTYFQNEAQLEKSRLLSDRFSAERPKGSFSTLEIQRTEQGDSAMYLCASSLAGGRGDTEAFFGQGTRLTVV.

The chain links TRBV3-1 (or the pseudogene TRBV3-2) to TRBJ1-2; D is possibly TRBD1 (5 bases). Germline values: CDR1 LGHDT, CDR2 YNNKEL (reference sequence). The CDR3 totals 17 residues. V lost 4 bases to trimming and J lost 3 bases, with 21 bases between them. The CDR3: CASSPRPAGRVDYGYTF. CDR3 DNA sequence: TGTGCCAGCAGCCCGCGGCCTGCGGGCAGGGTGGACTATGGCTACACCTTC.

The CDR3 DNA is TGCAGCGTTGAATCTGGACAGGGGACCTACGAGCAGTACTTC. Translation gives CSVESGQGTYEQYF. This rearrangement joins TRBV29-1 to TRBJ2-7; 9 nucleotides agree with TRBD1. The V and J ends lost 2 bases and 2 bases, in that order; junction bases with no gene match: 4. Per germline, CDR1 SQVTM and CDR2 ANQGSEA. This CDR3 is built from 14 residues.